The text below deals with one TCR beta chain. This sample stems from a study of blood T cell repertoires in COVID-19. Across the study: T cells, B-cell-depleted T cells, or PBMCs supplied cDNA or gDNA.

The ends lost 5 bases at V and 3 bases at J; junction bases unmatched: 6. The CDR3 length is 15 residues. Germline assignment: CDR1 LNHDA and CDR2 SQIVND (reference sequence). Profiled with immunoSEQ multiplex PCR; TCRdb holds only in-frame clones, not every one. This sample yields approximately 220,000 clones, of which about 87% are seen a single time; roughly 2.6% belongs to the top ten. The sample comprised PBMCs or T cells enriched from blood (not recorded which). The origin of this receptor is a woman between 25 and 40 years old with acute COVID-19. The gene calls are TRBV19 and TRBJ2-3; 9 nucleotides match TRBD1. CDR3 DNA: TGTGCCAGTAGTCTCCTGGGACAGGGTACAGATACGCAGTATTTT. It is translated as CASSLLGQGTDTQYF.